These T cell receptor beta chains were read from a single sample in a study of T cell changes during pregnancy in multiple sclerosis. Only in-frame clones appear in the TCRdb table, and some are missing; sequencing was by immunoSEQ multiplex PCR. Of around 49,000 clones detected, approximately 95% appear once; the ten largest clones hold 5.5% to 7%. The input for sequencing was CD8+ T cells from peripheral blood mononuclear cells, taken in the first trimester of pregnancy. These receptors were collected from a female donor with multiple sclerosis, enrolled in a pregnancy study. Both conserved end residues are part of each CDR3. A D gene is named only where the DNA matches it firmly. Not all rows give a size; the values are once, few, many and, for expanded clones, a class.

TGTGCCAGCAGCCTCGCGCCTAGCGGAGCGAACACCGGGGAGCTGTTTTTT | CASSLAPSGANTGELFF | NA | TRBD2 | TRBJ2-2 | TRBV5-5
TGTGCCAGCAGCGTAGCGGCGGAGAAGTACGAGCAGTACTTC | CASSVAAEKYEQYF | NA | NA | TRBJ2-7 | TRBV9
TGTGCCAGCAGCCAAACGGTGAACACTGAAGCTTTCTTT | CASSQTVNTEAFF | once | NA | TRBJ1-1 | TRBV14
TGTGCCAGCAGCTTGGCCGGGACTAGCGGGAGGGCAAGCTACGAGCAGTACTTC | CASSLAGTSGRASYEQYF | NA | TRBD2 | TRBJ2-7 | TRBV5-8
TGCGCCAGCAGCATCGGACAGGGGAACACTGAAGCTTTCTTT | CASSIGQGNTEAFF | once | TRBD1 | TRBJ1-1 | TRBV5-1
TGTGCCAGCAGCTTGGCTAGGAGACAGGGTGGCTACAACGAGCAGTTCTTC | CASSLARRQGGYNEQFF | NA | TRBD1 | TRBJ2-1 | TRBV5-6
TGCGCCAGCAGCCAAGACAGGGACAGGGGGGAGACCCAGTACTTC | CASSQDRDRGETQYF | NA | TRBD1 | TRBJ2-5 | TRBV4-3
TGCGCCAGCAGCTCACGTGGGGACACGGACCAACTACAACGGACCAACTATGGCTACACCTTC | CASSSRGDTDQLQRTNYGYTF | NA | NA | TRBJ1-2 | TRBV5-1
TGCGCCAGCAGCCAAGGATGGAGCGGGAGTGTCGGGGAGCTGTTTTTT | CASSQGWSGSVGELFF | NA | TRBD2 | TRBJ2-2 | TRBV4-1
TGCAGCGGGAAGGGACTAGCGGGAGGAAATGAGCAGTTCTTC | CSGKGLAGGNEQFF | once | TRBD2 | TRBJ2-1 | TRBV29-1
TGTGCCAGCAGCCTGGGACAGGAATGGACAACTAATGAAAAACTGTTTTTT | CASSLGQEWTTNEKLFF | NA | TRBD1 | TRBJ1-4 | TRBV28
TGTGCCAGCAGCCCCCAAGACGGGGGTAATTATGGCTACACCTTC | CASSPQDGGNYGYTF | NA | NA | TRBJ1-2 | TRBV9
TGTGCCAGCAGCGGGACTGCTGCTAACTATGGCTACACCTTC | CASSGTAANYGYTF | NA | NA | TRBJ1-2 | TRBV7-8
TGTGCCAGCAGTTACTCTGCTAGCGGGATCGGGGAGCTGTTTTTT | CASSYSASGIGELFF | NA | TRBD2 | TRBJ2-2 | TRBV6-5
TGTGCCAGCTCACCAAATTACCGTCCGGGTCCTTACGAGCAGTACTTC | CASSPNYRPGPYEQYF | once | NA | TRBJ2-7 | TRBV18
TGTGCCAGCAGCTTACCGTCCTCTTCTGAAGCTTTCTTT | CASSLPSSSEAFF | NA | NA | TRBJ1-1 | TRBV7-9
TGTGCCAGCAGTCCCGGGGTAGTTGGCGAGCAGTACTTC | CASSPGVVGEQYF | NA | NA | TRBJ2-7 | TRBV6-5
TGTGCCAGCTCACCACCCGGACTAGCGGGAATAGATACGCAGTATTTT | CASSPPGLAGIDTQYF | NA | TRBD2 | TRBJ2-3 | TRBV18
TGTGCCAGCAGCTTTAAGCGGGAGACACAAGATACGCAGTATTTT | CASSFKRETQDTQYF | NA | TRBD2 | TRBJ2-3 | TRBV5-4
TGCGCCAGCAGCTTGGGGCCAGGGACCGGGGAGCTGTTTTTT | CASSLGPGTGELFF | NA | NA | TRBJ2-2 | TRBV5-1
TGTGCTAGTGGGAGCTTCCCCGGGGAGCTGTTTTTT | CASGSFPGELFF | NA | NA | TRBJ2-2 | TRBV12-5
TGCGCCAGCAGCCAGACTAGCGGGAGGGCCTTTAGCACAGATACGCAGTATTTT | CASSQTSGRAFSTDTQYF | once | TRBD2 | TRBJ2-3 | TRBV4-1
TGCGCCAGCAGCCAAGTGACAAATCAAGAGACCCAGTACTTC | CASSQVTNQETQYF | NA | NA | TRBJ2-5 | TRBV4-1
TGCGCCAGCAGCCCCGGGGGGTATTATGACGGCTACACCTTC | CASSPGGYYDGYTF | once | NA | TRBJ1-2 | TRBV5-1
TGTGCCAGCAGCTCCCCGAAACTAGAAGTATACCAAGAGACCCAGTACTTC | CASSSPKLEVYQETQYF | NA | NA | TRBJ2-5 | TRBV7-9
TGTGCCAGCAGAACTTTATATACAACTAATGAAAAACTGTTTTTT | CASRTLYTTNEKLFF | NA | NA | TRBJ1-4 | TRBV6-1
TGTGCCAGCAGTCTGACAGGGACGCAGTATTTT | CASSLTGTQYF | NA | TRBD1 | TRBJ2-3 | TRBV11-2
TGTGCCAGCAGTTACTCCTACCCGGAGACCACAGATACGCAGTATTTT | CASSYSYPETTDTQYF | NA | NA | TRBJ2-3 | TRBV6-5
TGTGCCAGCAGCTTGTACGGACTAGCGGGAGGGGGTAGAGAGACCCAGTACTTC | CASSLYGLAGGGRETQYF | NA | TRBD2 | TRBJ2-5 | TRBV5-4
TGTGCCAGTGATTGGACAGGGGGTAGGGCCCAGCATTTT | CASDWTGGRAQHF | NA | TRBD1 | TRBJ1-5 | TRBV19
TGTGCCAGCAGCACTGGGGCCTATGGCTACACCTTC | CASSTGAYGYTF | once | NA | TRBJ1-2 | TRBV7-9
TGTGCCAGCAACCACCTAGCGGGAGGACAAGATACGCAGTATTTT | CASNHLAGGQDTQYF | NA | TRBD2 | TRBJ2-3 | TRBV27
TGTGCCAGTAGTATCCTTGGACAGGGAGGATCCGGGGAGCTGTTTTTT | CASSILGQGGSGELFF | NA | TRBD1 | TRBJ2-2 | TRBV19
TGTGCCAGCAGGGTGACTAGCGGGGCTTACAATGAGCAGTTCTTC | CASRVTSGAYNEQFF | medium-sized | TRBD2 | TRBJ2-1 | TRBV6-4
TGTGCCAGCAGCTCAGACAGTTCGAGCTCCTACGAGCAGTACTTC | CASSSDSSSSYEQYF | NA | NA | TRBJ2-7 | TRBV7-2
TGTGCCAGCAGCGGGACAGGGAGGGACGAGCAGTACTTC | CASSGTGRDEQYF | NA | TRBD1 | TRBJ2-7 | TRBV27
TGTGCCAGCAGCGATCACGGTTCTAACTATGGCTACACCTTC | CASSDHGSNYGYTF | once | NA | TRBJ1-2 | TRBV9
TGTGCACTTCAGGGGGGGGACAGGGTAACCGGCACTGAAGCTTTCTTT | CALQGGDRVTGTEAFF | NA | TRBD1 | TRBJ1-1 | TRBV30
TGTGCCAGCAGTTACCCCGTGGGGGGTGAAGCTTTCTTT | CASSYPVGGEAFF | once | NA | TRBJ1-1 | TRBV6-5
TGTGCCAGCAGTTTATTGGTGGCGGGAGGGCCCCAAGAGACCCAGTACTTC | CASSLLVAGGPQETQYF | NA | TRBD2 | TRBJ2-5 | TRBV28
TGTGCCAGCAGTCCCGGACAGGGGACCGATTCTGAAGCTTTCTTT | CASSPGQGTDSEAFF | NA | TRBD1 | TRBJ1-1 | TRBV27
TGTGCCAGCAGCGTAGGAATAGCGGGAGGACAAGAGACCCAGTACTTC | CASSVGIAGGQETQYF | NA | TRBD2 | TRBJ2-5 | TRBV9
TGCGCCAGCAGCCAACTATTCCTAGCGGACGGGGAGCTGTTTTTT | CASSQLFLADGELFF | NA | TRBD2 | TRBJ2-2 | TRBV4-3
TGTGCCAGTAGTATAGTTGGAGGGCTCGACGAGCAGTACTTC | CASSIVGGLDEQYF | few | NA | TRBJ2-7 | TRBV19
TGTGCCTGGGGGCGGGGGGAGAATCAGCCCCAGCATTTT | CAWGRGENQPQHF | NA | NA | TRBJ1-5 | TRBV30
TGTGCCAGCAGGCGCGGGCTACGGGGCTCCTACAATGAGCAGTTCTTC | CASRRGLRGSYNEQFF | NA | NA | TRBJ2-1 | TRBV27
TGCGCCAGCAGCCAAGATGATTGGGGGGACGAGCAGTACTTC | CASSQDDWGDEQYF | NA | NA | TRBJ2-7 | TRBV4-1
TGTGCCAGCGTCAGCGGGAGCGCGTTCTTC | CASVSGSAFF | NA | TRBD2 | TRBJ2-1 | TRBV7-8
TGTGCCAGCAGCTTAGGTCGTACTCCCGGGGAGCTGTTTTTT | CASSLGRTPGELFF | NA | NA | TRBJ2-2 | TRBV13
TGTGCCAGTAGTCCGGGACAGACCGAGCAGTACTTC | CASSPGQTEQYF | few | TRBD1 | TRBJ2-7 | TRBV19
TGTGCCAGCAGCTTAATGTTACCGGGACAAGCCCCAAACTATGGCTACACCTTC | CASSLMLPGQAPNYGYTF | NA | NA | TRBJ1-2 | TRBV7-8
TGTGCCAGCAGTTTGACTAGCGGGCTTCTGGGGGTGCAAGAGACCCAGTACTTC | CASSLTSGLLGVQETQYF | NA | TRBD2 | TRBJ2-5 | TRBV27
TGTGCCAGTAGTATAGACTTTAGGAGCTACAATGAGCAGTTCTTC | CASSIDFRSYNEQFF | NA | NA | TRBJ2-1 | TRBV19
TGTGCCAGCAGCTCGGGGGGGGTCGGCTACACCTTC | CASSSGGVGYTF | NA | NA | TRBJ1-2 | TRBV27
TGTGCCAGCAGTGAAGGGGACAGGGCCAATGAGCAGTTCTTC | CASSEGDRANEQFF | NA | TRBD1 | TRBJ2-1 | TRBV6-1
TGTGCCAGCAGACCCGGGACTATGAACACTGAAGCTTTCTTT | CASRPGTMNTEAFF | NA | NA | TRBJ1-1 | TRBV5-8
TGTGCCAGCAGGACTGGACAGCATAACACTGAAGCTTTCTTT | CASRTGQHNTEAFF | NA | NA | TRBJ1-1 | TRBV27
TGTGCCAGCAGCCAAGCGGCGGGGTCCCCTGAAGCTTTCTTT | CASSQAAGSPEAFF | NA | NA | TRBJ1-1 | TRBV14
TGTGCCAGTAGCCACAGGGGGCGATATGGCTACACCTTC | CASSHRGRYGYTF | NA | TRBD1 | TRBJ1-2 | TRBV19